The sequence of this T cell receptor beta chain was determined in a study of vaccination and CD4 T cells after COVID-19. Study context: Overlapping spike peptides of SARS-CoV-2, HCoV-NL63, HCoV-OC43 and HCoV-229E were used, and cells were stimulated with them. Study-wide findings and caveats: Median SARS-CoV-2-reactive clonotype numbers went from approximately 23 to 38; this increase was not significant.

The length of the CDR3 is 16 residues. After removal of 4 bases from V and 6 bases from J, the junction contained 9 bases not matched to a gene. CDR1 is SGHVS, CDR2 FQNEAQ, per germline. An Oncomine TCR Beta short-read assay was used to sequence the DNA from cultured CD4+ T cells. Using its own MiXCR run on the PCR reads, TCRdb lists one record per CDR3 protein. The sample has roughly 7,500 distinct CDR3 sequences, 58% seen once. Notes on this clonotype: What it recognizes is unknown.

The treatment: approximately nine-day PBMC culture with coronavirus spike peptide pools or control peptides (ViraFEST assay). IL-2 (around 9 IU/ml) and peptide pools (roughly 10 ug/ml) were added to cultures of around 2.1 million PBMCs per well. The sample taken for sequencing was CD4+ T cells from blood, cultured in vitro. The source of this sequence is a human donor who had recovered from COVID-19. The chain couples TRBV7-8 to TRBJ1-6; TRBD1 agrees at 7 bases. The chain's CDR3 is CASSSEGQMTNSPLHF. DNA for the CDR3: TGTGCCAGCAGCTCAGAGGGACAGATGACTAATTCACCCCTCCACTTT. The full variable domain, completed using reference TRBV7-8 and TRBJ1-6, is GAGVSQSPRYKVAKRGQDVALRCDPISGHVSLFWYQQALGQGPEFLTYFQNEAQLDKSGLPSDRFFAERPEGSVSTLKIQRTQQEDSAVYLCASSSEGQMTNSPLHFGNGTRLTVT.